This is a list of T cell receptor beta chains from one sample in a study of early T cells in non-severe SARS-CoV-2 infection. TCRdb reprocessed the 5' RACE reads via MiXCR and lists one record per CDR3 protein. This table has about 64,000 distinct CDR3 sequences, approximately 9.2% appearing once. Sequenced material: whole blood, taken at baseline. The source of these receptors is an adult who was a healthcare worker with PCR-confirmed SARS-CoV-2 infection or an uninfected control (not recorded which). The CDR3 runs from the conserved cysteine through the conserved F or W. Fields, in order: V gene, D gene, J gene, clone size, CDR3 DNA, CDR3 protein. The D gene is left open where the match is weak. Not all rows give a size; the values are once, few, many and, for expanded clones, a class.

V: TRBV20-1; D: -; J: TRBJ2-7; size: once; DNA: TGCAGTGCTAGAGATCCCAGGACCTCCTACGAGCAGTACTTC; CDR3: CSARDPRTSYEQYF
V: TRBV5-1; D: -; J: TRBJ2-5; size: many; DNA: TGCGCCAGCAGCCGGGGACTGCAGGGAAAGACCCAGTACTTC; CDR3: CASSRGLQGKTQYF
V: TRBV3-1; D: -; J: TRBJ2-3; size: -; DNA: TGTGCCAGCAGCCAAAGCACAGATACGCAGTATTTT; CDR3: CASSQSTDTQYF
V: TRBV27; D: TRBD1; J: TRBJ2-7; size: few; DNA: TGTGCCAGCAGTGACCGGGACAGGACCTACGAGCAGTACTTC; CDR3: CASSDRDRTYEQYF
V: TRBV14; D: TRBD2; J: TRBJ2-3; size: -; DNA: TGTGCCAGAGAAAGGACTAGCGGGACCCCAGAGGCAGATACGCAGTATTTT; CDR3: CARERTSGTPEADTQYF
V: TRBV20-1; D: -; J: TRBJ1-5; size: many; DNA: TGCAGTGCTAGAGACGACAGGCTTTATAGCAATCAGCCCCAGCATTTT; CDR3: CSARDDRLYSNQPQHF
V: TRBV6-2/TRBV6-3; D: -; J: TRBJ1-5; size: few; DNA: TGTGCCAGCAGTTACGGGTACCTAAGTCCTCAGCCCCAGCATTTT; CDR3: CASSYGYLSPQPQHF
V: TRBV11-1; D: -; J: TRBJ2-3; size: -; DNA: TGTGCCAGCAGCCGACCAGGGTTGAGAGATACGCAGTATTTT; CDR3: CASSRPGLRDTQYF
V: TRBV20-1; D: TRBD2; J: TRBJ2-3; size: -; DNA: TGCAGTGCTAGAGTCTATGAGCGGGAAACAGATACGCAGTATTTT; CDR3: CSARVYERETDTQYF
V: TRBV19; D: -; J: TRBJ2-1; size: few; DNA: TGTGCCAGTAGTACCCACTCAGGGGTGCGGTCCTACAATGAGCAGTTCTTC; CDR3: CASSTHSGVRSYNEQFF
V: TRBV4-3; D: TRBD2; J: TRBJ2-3; size: -; DNA: TGCGCCAGCAGCCAAGGACTAGCGGACCCTAGCACAGATACGCAGTATTTT; CDR3: CASSQGLADPSTDTQYF
V: TRBV3-1; D: TRBD2; J: TRBJ2-3; size: few; DNA: TGTGCCAGCAGCCGCGGACTAGCGGGGCCGACCGTAGGGGATACGCAGTATTTT; CDR3: CASSRGLAGPTVGDTQYF
V: TRBV6-1; D: TRBD1; J: TRBJ2-7; size: few; DNA: TGTGCCAGCAGTGAACCTGGGACAGGGTACGAGCAGTACTTC; CDR3: CASSEPGTGYEQYF
V: TRBV7-6; D: -; J: TRBJ2-7; size: many; DNA: TGTGCCAGCAGCCCGGGGGGCGGGAACCAATACGAGCAGTACTTC; CDR3: CASSPGGGNQYEQYF
V: TRBV7-8; D: -; J: TRBJ2-1; size: many; DNA: TGTGCCAGCAGCTTAGGCCCGGGCGATGAGCAGTTCTTC; CDR3: CASSLGPGDEQFF
V: TRBV20-1; D: -; J: TRBJ2-7; size: -; DNA: TGCAGTGCTAGAGGGGGGCACTACGAGCAGTACTTC; CDR3: CSARGGHYEQYF
V: TRBV7-2; D: -; J: TRBJ1-5; size: few; DNA: TGTGCCAGCAGCTTAGTTAAACATCAGCCCCAGCATTTT; CDR3: CASSLVKHQPQHF
V: TRBV20-1; D: -; J: TRBJ2-3; size: many; DNA: TGCAGTGTTCTCTATGAAGGTGCCACAGATACGCAGTATTTT; CDR3: CSVLYEGATDTQYF